The source of this T cell receptor beta chain is a study of T-cell reconstitution after alpha-beta-depleted transplantation in children. Study-wide findings and caveats: Reportedly, roughly two months post-transplant, alpha-beta T cells arose from several hundred expanded graft clones. High day-60 TCRbeta diversity in some patients came from surviving recipient T cells and thymic progenitors.

This clonotype has a handful of counts. Antigen unknown. Preparation of the TCRbeta library was carried out with unique molecular identifiers. TCRdb reprocessed the PCR reads via MiXCR and lists one record per CDR3 protein. The data contain a few hundred thousand distinct CDR3 sequences, 25% to 30% of them singletons. Here the sequenced sample was PBMCs, taken before TCRalphabeta/CD19-depleted stem cell transplant. The source of this sequence is a boy under three years old with Wiskott-Aldrich syndrome, due to receive a stem cell transplant.

Here the CDR3 DNA reads TGTGCCAGCAGTTTTTCGGCGGGAACCCACGAGCAGTACTTC. It yields the protein CASSFSAGTHEQYF. The chain is built from TRBV12-3 or TRBV12-4 and TRBJ2-7; possibly TRBD2 for D (6 bases). There are 14 residues in the CDR3. Trimming shortened V by 3 bases and J by 5 bases, and 14 bases separated the two germline ends.